Below are 29 T cell receptor beta chains sequenced from a single sample in a study of shared clonotypes between healthy human individuals (dated by TCRdb to about 2020). CD8 naive samples were CD45RO-negative cells positively selected for CCR7, giving a CD45RA+CCR7+ population that excluded TemRA cells. To prepare the library, the immunoSEQ multiplex PCR assay was applied. The table comes from immuneACCESS by way of TCRdb, which keeps in-frame sequences with V and J called. Part of the clones is missing from these tables; in studies checked, under half for an unresolved V gene and the rest for unknown reasons. Counted in this sample were about 2.2 million clones; 93% of them appeared once. In total, the top ten clones hold approximately 1.7% of the sample. The sample was naive CD8+ T cells from PBMCs. In the paper's terms, the cell subset or site label means: CD45RA+CCR7+. These TCRs come from a man between 18 and 35 years old in good health. Some clones in this sample may be carry-over from other donors' samples.

The chain combines TRBV7-2 with TRBJ1-5; TRBD1 aligns across 7 bases. J gave up 2 bases and V 5 bases, and 3 bases lay outside the gene matches. Germline V gene data show CDR1 as SGHTA and CDR2 as FQGNSA. The CDR3 contains 14 residues. In DNA form, the CDR3 reads TGTGCCAGCAGCGAGGGGGCTGGCAATCAGCCCCAGCATTTT. Encoded protein: CASSEGAGNQPQHF.

V and J are TRBV6-6 and TRBJ2-7; 8 bases map to TRBD2. The germline CDR1 and CDR2 sequences are MNHNY and SVGAGI (reference sequence). The ends lost 4 bases at V and 6 bases at J; junction bases unmatched: 8. The CDR3 totals 14 residues. CDR3: CASSSGTSVTEQYF. The CDR3 DNA follows: TGTGCCAGCAGTTCCGGGACTAGTGTCACCGAGCAGTACTTC.

V gene TRBV9 combines with J gene TRBJ2-5; TRBD1 agrees at 12 bases. Germline lookup yields CDR1 SGDLS and CDR2 YYNGEE. This CDR3 contains 16 residues. V shed 6 bases, J shed 5 bases, and the junction held 11 bases outside the gene matches. The CDR3 is CASTTGTGGAKETQYF. DNA of the CDR3: TGTGCCAGCACCACGGGGACAGGGGGCGCGAAGGAGACCCAGTACTTC.

CDR3 in DNA: TGCAGCGTTGACGCAGGGAGGCCCTACGAGCAGTACTTC. Protein sequence: CSVDAGRPYEQYF. The gene calls are TRBV29-1 and TRBJ2-7; TRBD2 is a possible D gene (6 bases). V was trimmed by 3 bases and J by 2 bases, leaving 11 bases between them. Germline V gene data show CDR1 as SQVTM and CDR2 as ANQGSEA. The CDR3 runs to 13 residues.

A few counts support this clone. The V call is TRBV27, the J call TRBJ1-1; maybe TRBD1 (5 bases). This CDR3 has 16 residues. Germline values: CDR1 MNHEY, CDR2 SMNVEV (reference sequence). The V gene lost 4 bases and the J gene lost 0 bases, with 15 bases spanning the gap. The CDR3 nucleotides are TGTGCCAGCAGTTCAACAGGTCGGGCGATGAACACTGAAGCTTTCTTT. Residues: CASSSTGRAMNTEAFF.

The genes are TRBV9 and TRBJ2-7, with TRBD1 identical over 7 bases. Germline V gene sequence: CDR1 SGDLS, CDR2 YYNGEE. Trimming removed 4 bases from V and 1 base from J; junction bases left unmatched: 8. There are 15 residues in the CDR3. DNA of the CDR3: TGTGCCAGCAGCCCCACCGGGACAGTTTCCTACGAGCAGTACTTC. It translates to CASSPTGTVSYEQYF. The entire variable domain, with the rest obtained from reference TRBV9 and TRBJ2-7, is as follows: DSGVTQTPKHLITATGQRVTLRCSPRSGDLSVYWYQQSLDQGLQFLIQYYNGEERAKGNILERFSAQQFPDLHSELNLSSLELGDSALYFCASSPTGTVSYEQYFGPGTRLTVT.

The rearrangement links TRBV19 to TRBJ2-2; 12 nucleotides align to TRBD2. Germline V gene data show CDR1 as LNHDA and CDR2 as SQIVND (reference sequence). J gave up 2 bases and V 3 bases, and 7 bases lay outside the gene matches. This CDR3 comprises 18 residues. The CDR3 region has the DNA TGTGCCAGTAGTATTTTGGGGGGACTAGCGGGCAACACCGGGGAGCTGTTTTTT. This sequence encodes CASSILGGLAGNTGELFF.

V gene TRBV6-6 combines with J gene TRBJ2-1; D ambiguous. Looked up from germline, CDR1 is MNHNY and CDR2 is SVGAGI (reference sequence). CDR3 length: 15 residues. Trimming pared 7 bases from V and 0 bases from J, leaving 13 bases between. The CDR3 bases are TGTGCCAGCACGCCATGGCAGACCTCCTACAATGAGCAGTTCTTC. Translated, it gives CASTPWQTSYNEQFF.

The chain uses TRBV2 and TRBJ2-3, with 8 bases fitting TRBD2. After removal of 6 bases from V and 0 bases from J, the junction contained 5 bases not matched to a gene. The CDR3 totals 15 residues. Germline values: CDR1 SNHLY, CDR2 FYNNEI. The CDR3 DNA sequence: TGTGCCAGCAGGGGACTAGACACTAGCACAGATACGCAGTATTTT. Translation: CASRGLDTSTDTQYF.

This clone appeared once. V is TRBV4-1 and J is TRBJ2-7, with unresolved D. Germline V gene sequence: CDR1 MGHRA, CDR2 YSYEKL. This CDR3 spans 15 amino acids. V was cut by 1 base and J by 1 base, with 11 bases left in between. This CDR3 is CASSQGTLNSYEQYF. The CDR3 DNA reads TGCGCCAGCAGCCAAGGAACGTTAAATTCCTACGAGCAGTACTTC.

This clone was counted only a few times. The junction does not match germline at one end; this may be a read error. This chain's CDR3 is CASRLENTGELFF. The DNA of the CDR3 is TGTGCCAGCAGATTAGAAAACACCGGGGAGCTGTTTTTT. J is TRBJ2-2 and V is TRBV7-9; D is ambiguous. CDR3 length equals 13 residues. Germline V gene lookup returns CDR1 SEHNR and CDR2 FQNEAQ (reference sequence).

This sequence joins TRBV4-3 and TRBJ2-1; D unclear. Germline CDR1 and CDR2: LGHNA and YSLEER. V dropped 1 base and J dropped 8 bases, with 15 bases sitting between them. This CDR3 contains 15 residues. This chain's CDR3 is CASSQGAFLEYEQFF. The CDR3 DNA is TGCGCCAGCAGCCAAGGAGCGTTCCTTGAATATGAGCAGTTCTTC.

V and J are TRBV19 and TRBJ2-1; tentative D call: TRBD2 (5 bases). The V and J ends lost 6 bases and 1 base respectively, with 13 bases between them. This CDR3 has 15 amino acids. Germline CDR1 LNHDA, CDR2 SQIVND (reference sequence). The CDR3, as DNA: TGTGCCAGTAGCTTTAGCGCGGGTTCCTACAATGAGCAGTTCTTC. Amino acids: CASSFSAGSYNEQFF.

Concerning this clone: At the DNA level, this CDR3 is encoded by other sequences in the same sample as well. The chain carries TRBV15 and TRBJ2-7, with D tentatively TRBD2 (6 bases). The germline V gene encodes CDR1 LNHNV and CDR2 YYDKDF (reference sequence). V was clipped by 1 base and J by 4 bases, with 11 bases between them. This CDR3 contains 14 residues. CDR3 nucleotide sequence: TGTGCCACCAGCAGAGGGGCAGGGACTTACGAGCAGTACTTC. Amino acids: CATSRGAGTYEQYF.

The chain joins TRBV15 to TRBJ1-5; no definite D call. Germline CDR1 reads LNHNV; CDR2 reads YYDKDF (reference sequence). Trimming took 10 bases from V and 4 from J, leaving 14 bases between them. CDR3 length: 13 amino acids. CDR3 residues: CAIQTGGNQPQHF. The DNA of the CDR3 is TGTGCCATTCAAACCGGAGGAAATCAGCCCCAGCATTTT.

Note on this clone: This sample also contains other DNA sequences that code for the same CDR3. This rearrangement joins TRBV9 to TRBJ2-1; the match to TRBD1 covers 8 bases. Germline V CDR1 and CDR2: SGDLS, YYNGEE. The V gene end was trimmed by 5 bases and the J gene end by 1 base; junction bases not matched to a gene: 2. The CDR3 contains 14 residues. For the CDR3, the DNA is TGTGCCAGCAGTGACAGGGGTTCCTACAATGAGCAGTTCTTC. Amino acids: CASSDRGSYNEQFF.

V is TRBV2 and J is TRBJ2-1, with 9 bases that match TRBD2. Per germline, CDR1 SNHLY and CDR2 FYNNEI. The CDR3 has 15 amino acids. The V and J ends lost 3 bases and 4 bases, in that order; junction bases with no gene match: 4. Here the CDR3 DNA reads TGTGCCAGCAGTGAGGCAGCGGGAGGATACAATGAGCAGTTCTTC. Amino acid sequence: CASSEAAGGYNEQFF.

For this clone: This specimen includes other DNA sequences encoding the same CDR3. The rearrangement uses TRBV19 and TRBJ2-2; no firm D call. Germline assignment: CDR1 LNHDA and CDR2 SQIVND (reference sequence). V was clipped by 6 bases and J by 6 bases, with 2 bases between them. This CDR3 region has 10 residues. CDR3 in amino acids: CASRAGELFF. As DNA, the CDR3 is TGTGCCAGTAGGGCCGGGGAGCTGTTTTTT.

The chain's CDR3 is CASSLSPRGAYNEQFF. The CDR3 DNA reads TGTGCCAGCAGCTTAAGTCCCAGGGGGGCCTACAATGAGCAGTTCTTC. The V gene is TRBV7-9, the J gene TRBJ2-1, with D maybe TRBD1 (7 bases). The CDR3 loop spans 16 amino acids. Germline V gene sequence: CDR1 SEHNR, CDR2 FQNEAQ (reference sequence). V was pared by 2 bases and J by 2 bases, with 13 bases between.

As to this clone: This same CDR3 is encoded by further DNA sequences in the sample. This chain joins TRBV27 and TRBJ1-2, with a tentative D call TRBD1 (5 bases). The CDR3 has 12 residues. Between the trimmed V and J ends, which lost 6 bases and 4 bases, there was a span of 9 bases. Germline V lookup: CDR1 MNHEY, CDR2 SMNVEV (reference sequence). In DNA form, the CDR3 reads TGTGCCAGCAGAGGGGATAGCTATGGCTACACCTTC. Residues: CASRGDSYGYTF.

The rearrangement uses TRBV7-2 and TRBJ2-7; TRBD1 aligns across 9 bases. The CDR3 spans 15 residues. Losses at the gene ends were 2 bases for V and 7 bases for J; bases not matched to a gene: 9. Germline V gives CDR1 SGHTA, CDR2 FQGNSA. CDR3 in amino acids: CASSLTGTGFREQYF. The CDR3 coding sequence is TGTGCCAGCAGCTTAACCGGGACAGGGTTTAGGGAGCAGTACTTC.

The chain recombines TRBV5-1 with TRBJ2-1; TRBD2 matches at 10 bases. The ends lost 4 bases at V and 7 bases at J; junction bases unmatched: 14. Germline V CDR1 and CDR2: SGHRS, YFSETQ. CDR3 length: 17 residues. In DNA form, the CDR3 reads TGCGCCAGCAGCCCCGGGTCTAGCGGGAGAGGGTGGAATGAGCAGTTCTTC. Encoded protein: CASSPGSSGRGWNEQFF.

Comments on this clone: At one of its ends the junction is not consistent with the germline gene, which may arise from a read error. The same CDR3 is also encoded by other DNA sequences in this sample. The rearrangement uses TRBV6-5 and TRBJ2-2; D gene ambiguous. CDR1 is MNHEY, CDR2 SVGAGI, per germline. This CDR3 comprises 13 residues. CDR3: CASSPRLAGELFF. The DNA of the CDR3 is TGCGCCAGCAGTCCTCGGCTAGCCGGGGAGCTGTTTTTT.

CDR3 amino acids: CASSLRDSFYEQYF. Written as DNA, the CDR3 is TGCGCCAGCAGCTTGAGGGACAGTTTCTACGAGCAGTACTTC. The chain links TRBV5-1 to TRBJ2-7, with 7 bases that match TRBD1. The CDR3 contains 14 residues. Germline loops: CDR1 SGHRS, CDR2 YFSETQ. The J segment lost 3 bases and the V segment lost 1 base, leaving 4 bases of the junction unmatched.

This sequence joins TRBV4-3 and TRBJ2-7; unclear D gene. The CDR3 is 15 residues long. Germline V gene sequence: CDR1 LGHNA, CDR2 YSLEER. Trimming stripped 0 bases from V and 0 bases from J, with 9 bases between. The CDR3 loop is CASSQDKANSYEQYF. CDR3 sequence (DNA): TGCGCCAGCAGCCAAGATAAGGCCAACTCCTACGAGCAGTACTTC.

This rearrangement joins TRBV7-9 to TRBJ2-2; no reliable D call. The CDR3 runs 14 residues. V gave up 0 bases and J gave up 3 bases, with 5 bases separating them. Per the germline V gene, CDR1 is SEHNR and CDR2 is FQNEAQ (reference sequence). The CDR3 coding sequence is TGTGCCAGCAGCTTAGCGAGCTACACCGGGGAGCTGTTTTTT. Amino acid sequence: CASSLASYTGELFF.

CDR3 loop: CASTLAGDTEAFF. CDR3 nucleotide sequence: TGTGCCAGTACCCTCGCCGGGGACACTGAAGCTTTCTTT. This chain links TRBV19 with TRBJ1-1, with D unclear. The CDR3 contains 13 residues. Looked up from germline, CDR1 is LNHDA and CDR2 is SQIVND (reference sequence). Trimming left V 7 bases short and J 3 bases short, with 12 bases between.

The rearrangement links TRBV29-1 to TRBJ2-3, with 7 bases fitting TRBD1. There are 14 residues in the CDR3. CDR1 and CDR2 from the germline V gene are SQVTM and ANQGSEA. The ends lost 6 bases at V and 11 bases at J; junction bases unmatched: 17. CDR3 coding DNA: TGCAGCGTAGGGGGCAGCATGCAGTCGTTGGTGCAGTATTTT. This sequence encodes CSVGGSMQSLVQYF.

This chain uses TRBV7-6 with TRBJ1-1, with a weak D call TRBD1 (5 bases). CDR1 SGHVS and CDR2 FNYEAQ come from the germline V gene. CDR3 length: 17 residues. V was cut by 0 bases and J by 1 base, with 15 bases left in between. DNA for the CDR3: TGTGCCAGCAGCTTAGCGGTGTTGGGACTAACGAACACTGAAGCTTTCTTT. Translated: CASSLAVLGLTNTEAFF.